These 11 T cell receptor beta chains were sequenced from one sample in a study of vaccination effects on CD4 cells after COVID-19. These TCRs are of unknown antigen specificity. Viral peptide pool expansion of antigen-specific CD4+ T cells preceded sequencing in the ViraFEST assay. It was after around 10 days of culture that CD4+ T cells were isolated. Nucleocapsid antibodies stayed negative before and after vaccination, showing no earlier SARS-CoV-2 infection. Sequenced by immunoSEQ multiplex PCR; TCRdb stores in-frame clones only, minus some. The table has some 68,000 clones, around 72% seen once; the top ten hold 4%. The sample consisted of CD4+ T cells from PBMCs cultured with HCoV-OC43 spike peptides, taken before COVID-19 vaccination. Subset noted: HCoV-OC43 spike overlapping peptide pool stimulation. Every receptor here comes from a human donor who received a COVID-19 vaccine.

This clone was counted a few times. The chain couples TRBV30 to TRBJ2-3; D uncertain. Germline V CDR1 and CDR2: GTSNPN, SVGIG (reference sequence). The CDR3 spans 14 residues. V lost 2 bases, J lost 0 bases, and 9 bases lay in between. This chain's CDR3 is CAWSRSSSTDTQYF. As DNA, the CDR3 is TGTGCCTGGAGTAGGTCTTCTAGCACAGATACGCAGTATTTT.

In its sample, this clone is medium-sized (0.01 to 0.1%). The rearrangement links TRBV24-1 to TRBJ2-7; the D is unclear. The CDR3 consists of 10 residues. Germline assignment: CDR1 KGHDR and CDR2 SFDVKD. V lost 4 bases to trimming and J lost 5 bases, with 2 bases between them. Written as DNA, the CDR3 is TGTGCCACCAGTGAACACGAGCAGTACGTC. Its translation: CATSEHEQYV.

The rearrangement joins TRBV15 to TRBJ2-3; TRBD1 aligns across 10 bases. This CDR3 is 17 amino acids long. Unmatched junction bases numbered 8, after V lost 1 base and J lost 4 bases. Looked up from germline, CDR1 is LNHNV and CDR2 is YYDKDF (reference sequence). Here the CDR3 DNA reads TGTGCCACCAGCAGAGCACGGGGACAGGGGATCTCAGATACGCAGTATTTT. Amino acid sequence: CATSRARGQGISDTQYF.

This clone was detected only a few times. The CDR3 spells CASRASGRFGDRAFF. The CDR3, as DNA: TGTGCCAGCAGAGCCTCGGGAAGGTTCGGCGACAGGGCTTTCTTT. J is TRBJ1-1 and V is TRBV6-5; D might be TRBD1 (6 bases). V was trimmed by 6 bases and J by 11 bases, leaving 25 bases between them. CDR3 length: 15 residues. The germline CDR1 and CDR2 sequences are MNHEY and SVGAGI.

The chain combines TRBV5-1 with TRBJ1-5, with D maybe TRBD1 (5 bases). CDR3 size: 15 residues. V was cut by 0 bases and J by 4 bases, with 11 bases left in between. Germline V lookup: CDR1 SGHRS, CDR2 YFSETQ. CDR3 bases: TGCGCCAGCAGCTTGGCCGGGGCGTCAAATCAGCCCCAGCATTTT. Protein sequence: CASSLAGASNQPQHF.

The chain uses TRBV6-4 and TRBJ2-3, with TRBD2 as a possible D gene (6 bases). The germline gives CDR1 MRHNA, CDR2 SNTAGT. The V end was cut by 7 bases, the J end by 2 bases, with 16 bases between. This CDR3 region has 15 residues. In nucleotides, the CDR3 is TGTGCCAGCAACCAGGTAGGGACTTCCACAGATACGCAGTATTTT. Protein: CASNQVGTSTDTQYF.

The CDR3 here is CAWSLPGSANYGYTF. The DNA of the CDR3 is TGTGCCTGGAGTCTTCCGGGGAGCGCTAACTATGGCTACACCTTC. V and J are TRBV30 and TRBJ1-2; unclear D gene. This CDR3 region has 15 residues. Looked up from germline, CDR1 is GTSNPN and CDR2 is SVGIG (reference sequence). V dropped 2 bases and J dropped 0 bases, with 13 bases sitting between them.

The chain couples TRBV5-1 to TRBJ1-1; D is unresolved. Between the trimmed V and J ends, which lost 2 bases and 4 bases, there was a span of 12 bases. Germline-derived CDR1 and CDR2 are SGHRS and YFSETQ. This CDR3 has 14 residues. The CDR3 protein is CASSLRDGGTEAFF. The CDR3 DNA reads TGCGCCAGCAGCTTACGTGATGGCGGCACTGAAGCTTTCTTT.

V usage is TRBV18 and J usage is TRBJ1-6; 9 nucleotides line up with TRBD1. Looked up from germline, CDR1 is KGHSH and CDR2 is LQKENI. The CDR3 contains 14 residues. Trimming took 6 bases from V and 8 from J; bases not matched to a gene: 5. The CDR3 sequence is CASSTGQGYSPLHF. The CDR3 coding sequence is TGTGCCAGCTCTACGGGACAGGGTTATTCACCCCTCCACTTT.

This clone appeared a single time. The chain's CDR3 is CASSLGASRPDTQYF. The CDR3 nucleotides are TGTGCCAGCAGCTTAGGAGCCAGTAGGCCAGATACGCAGTATTTT. The chain joins TRBV7-9 to TRBJ2-3; no clear D gene. CDR3 length: 15 amino acids. V was cut by 1 base and J by 4 bases, with 12 bases left in between. Germline V gene lookup returns CDR1 SEHNR and CDR2 FQNEAQ (reference sequence).

This sequence joins TRBV9 and TRBJ2-1; D gene ambiguous. The germline V gene has CDR1 SGDLS and CDR2 YYNGEE. V was clipped by 5 bases and J by 0 bases, with 12 bases between them. The length of the CDR3 is 15 residues. The CDR3 is CASSSNSNSYNEQFF. The CDR3 DNA sequence: TGTGCCAGCAGTTCCAACTCAAACTCCTACAATGAGCAGTTCTTC.